The source of this T cell receptor (beta chain) is a study of chemoradiotherapy in HPV16-positive cancers. Study-wide points: HPV-responsive T-cell expansion during chemoradiotherapy was linked to improved recurrence-free survival in HPV16-positive patients. During treatment, candidate HPV-specific clones and E7-related motifs expanded in tumor.

About this clone itself: Its matching antigen is unknown.

Assay used: immunoSEQ multiplex PCR; TCRdb lists only in-frame clones, some missing. Of 5,500 to 8,000 clones listed, roughly 80% are singletons. This specimen was taken from a patient who underwent chemoradiotherapy. This receptor was taken from a human donor with HPV-associated anogenital cancer.

The CDR3 here is CASSPEGKGTEAFF. In DNA, the CDR3 is TGTGCCAGCAGCCCGGAAGGAAAGGGCACTGAAGCTTTCTTT. This sequence joins TRBV11-2 and TRBJ1-1; D is undetermined. Germline CDR1 and CDR2: SGHAT and FQNNGV. The V gene lost 5 bases and the J gene lost 4 bases, with 14 bases spanning the gap. CDR3 size: 14 residues.